A selection of T cell receptor beta chains follows, all from one sample in a study of beta chain features in type 1 diabetes. Sequencing used immunoSEQ multiplex PCR; TCRdb keeps in-frame clones, though not all of them. Of 900,000 or so clones detected, about a sixth appear once; the ten largest clones hold around 0.02%. Sequenced sample: naive CD4+ T cells from blood. These receptors all come from a woman younger than 30 in good health. CDR3s include the opening cysteine and the closing phenylalanine or tryptophan. D genes are given only for firm matches. Size is stated for part of the rows, as once, few or many counts, or as a class when the clone is expanded.

j_gene: TRBJ2-2
v_gene: TRBV6-6
d_gene: -
abundance: -
CDR3aa: CASSTAGNTGELFF
CDR3nt: TGTGCCAGCAGTACGGCAGGGAACACCGGGGAGCTGTTTTTT

j_gene: TRBJ2-7
v_gene: TRBV7-9
d_gene: TRBD1
abundance: few
CDR3aa: CASSYRGSGAYEQYF
CDR3nt: TGTGCCAGCAGCTACAGGGGAAGTGGTGCCTACGAGCAGTACTTC

j_gene: TRBJ1-1
v_gene: TRBV5-4
d_gene: -
abundance: -
CDR3aa: CASSFLDTEAFF
CDR3nt: TGTGCCAGCAGCTTTCTGGACACTGAAGCTTTCTTT

j_gene: TRBJ2-1
v_gene: TRBV5-6
d_gene: -
abundance: -
CDR3aa: CASSLRILVGYNEQFF
CDR3nt: TGTGCCAGCAGCCTGCGGATCTTGGTCGGCTACAATGAGCAGTTCTTC

j_gene: TRBJ2-7
v_gene: TRBV4-1
d_gene: -
abundance: -
CDR3aa: CASSQDLALSLSYEQYF
CDR3nt: TGCGCCAGCAGCCAGGACCTAGCCTTATCTCTCTCCTACGAGCAGTACTTC

j_gene: TRBJ1-1
v_gene: TRBV19
d_gene: -
abundance: -
CDR3aa: CASSPEKFEAFF
CDR3nt: TGTGCCAGTAGTCCTGAGAAGTTTGAAGCTTTCTTT

j_gene: TRBJ2-7
v_gene: TRBV10-3
d_gene: TRBD1
abundance: few
CDR3aa: CAISESMGQGYEQYF
CDR3nt: TGTGCCATCAGTGAATCAATGGGACAGGGCTACGAGCAGTACTTC

j_gene: TRBJ2-5
v_gene: TRBV15
d_gene: TRBD2
abundance: -
CDR3aa: CATSRDRGTSGSGETQYF
CDR3nt: TGTGCCACCAGCAGAGATCGGGGGACTAGCGGGAGTGGAGAGACCCAGTACTTC

j_gene: TRBJ2-2
v_gene: TRBV19
d_gene: -
abundance: once
CDR3aa: CASSIVGMNTGELFF
CDR3nt: TGTGCCAGTAGTATAGTCGGGATGAACACCGGGGAGCTGTTTTTT

j_gene: TRBJ2-5
v_gene: TRBV2
d_gene: TRBD2
abundance: -
CDR3aa: CASSDRGGEETQYF
CDR3nt: TGTGCCAGCAGTGATCGCGGGGGGGAAGAGACCCAGTACTTC

j_gene: TRBJ2-4
v_gene: TRBV7-2
d_gene: TRBD1
abundance: few
CDR3aa: CASSYTGQGRNIQYF
CDR3nt: TGTGCCAGCAGCTATACCGGACAGGGGAGAAACATTCAGTACTTC

j_gene: TRBJ2-7
v_gene: TRBV6-5
d_gene: -
abundance: few
CDR3aa: CASSYSIVGTDNEQYF
CDR3nt: TGTGCCAGCAGTTACTCGATCGTTGGGACTGACAACGAGCAGTACTTC

j_gene: TRBJ1-4
v_gene: TRBV5-4
d_gene: -
abundance: few
CDR3aa: CASSLAPGASEKLFF
CDR3nt: TGTGCCAGCAGCTTGGCCCCGGGGGCCAGTGAAAAACTGTTTTTT

j_gene: TRBJ2-7
v_gene: TRBV19
d_gene: TRBD2
abundance: few
CDR3aa: CASSIGLAGPYEQYF
CDR3nt: TGTGCCAGTAGTATCGGTCTAGCGGGACCCTACGAGCAGTACTTC

j_gene: TRBJ1-5
v_gene: TRBV29-1
d_gene: -
abundance: few
CDR3aa: CSVGDTNQPQHF
CDR3nt: TGCAGCGTTGGGGACACCAATCAGCCCCAGCATTTT

j_gene: TRBJ2-7
v_gene: TRBV5-6
d_gene: -
abundance: few
CDR3aa: CASRSGGYEQYF
CDR3nt: TGTGCCAGCAGAAGCGGCGGCTACGAGCAGTACTTC

j_gene: TRBJ1-2
v_gene: TRBV10-3
d_gene: TRBD1
abundance: -
CDR3aa: CAIRVQGEEVENYGYTF
CDR3nt: TGTGCCATCAGGGTACAGGGGGAAGAGGTGGAGAACTATGGCTACACCTTC

j_gene: TRBJ1-5
v_gene: TRBV19
d_gene: -
abundance: few
CDR3aa: CASSITGGDQPQHF
CDR3nt: TGTGCCAGTAGTATTACGGGAGGCGATCAGCCCCAGCATTTT

j_gene: TRBJ2-2
v_gene: TRBV5-5
d_gene: -
abundance: few
CDR3aa: CASSSGLQNTGELFF
CDR3nt: TGTGCCAGCAGCTCCGGACTACAGAACACCGGGGAGCTGTTTTTT

j_gene: TRBJ2-2
v_gene: TRBV7-3
d_gene: -
abundance: few
CDR3aa: CASKGSTGELFF
CDR3nt: TGTGCTAGCAAGGGAAGCACCGGGGAGCTGTTTTTT

j_gene: TRBJ2-2
v_gene: TRBV28
d_gene: TRBD1
abundance: -
CDR3aa: CASSLLGQGRLSTGELFF
CDR3nt: TGTGCCAGCAGTTTATTGGGACAGGGGAGGTTGTCCACCGGGGAGCTGTTTTTT

j_gene: TRBJ2-7
v_gene: TRBV6-6
d_gene: TRBD1
abundance: -
CDR3aa: CASRTGGWEQYF
CDR3nt: TGTGCCAGCAGGACAGGGGGCTGGGAGCAGTACTTC

j_gene: TRBJ2-1
v_gene: TRBV20-1
d_gene: TRBD2
abundance: few
CDR3aa: CSARGREGQFF
CDR3nt: TGCAGTGCTAGAGGACGGGAGGGTCAGTTCTTC

j_gene: TRBJ1-1
v_gene: TRBV7-2
d_gene: TRBD1
abundance: -
CDR3aa: CASSSAGGRTEAFF
CDR3nt: TGTGCCAGCAGCTCTGCAGGGGGCAGGACTGAAGCTTTCTTT

j_gene: TRBJ2-2
v_gene: TRBV7-3
d_gene: -
abundance: few
CDR3aa: CASSPGAPNTGELFF
CDR3nt: TGTGCCAGCAGCCCCGGGGCGCCGAACACCGGGGAGCTGTTTTTT

j_gene: TRBJ2-5
v_gene: TRBV28
d_gene: -
abundance: -
CDR3aa: CASSLVRKTQYF
CDR3nt: TGTGCCAGCAGTTTGGTCAGGAAGACCCAGTACTTC